One sample yielded the 23 T cell receptor beta chains listed below, sequenced in a study of shared clonotypes between healthy human individuals. Libraries were prepared by immunoSEQ multiplex PCR; TCRdb keeps only in-frame clonotypes and omits some of them. The data show fewer than 600,000 clones, with about 85% seen just once and about 13% held by the top ten. Sequencing was performed on PBMCs. The receptors were sampled from a woman between 40 and 50 years old in good health. Some clones in this sample may be carry-over from other donors' samples.

In its sample, this clone was seen a few times. The gene calls are TRBV4-3 and TRBJ2-1; 9 bases are a match to TRBD2. V was clipped by 0 bases and J by 9 bases; unmatched bases: 12. Germline V lookup: CDR1 LGHNA, CDR2 YSLEER. This CDR3 is built from 17 residues. CDR3 residues: CASSQDLAGGPLGEQFF. The DNA for the CDR3 is TGCGCCAGCAGCCAAGATTTGGCGGGAGGGCCTCTTGGTGAGCAGTTCTTC.

V usage is TRBV19 and J usage is TRBJ2-3; unclear D gene. The CDR3 has 11 amino acids. The V and J ends lost 5 bases and 8 bases respectively, with 8 bases between them. Per the germline V gene, CDR1 is LNHDA and CDR2 is SQIVND (reference sequence). Here the CDR3 reads CASSLGGTQYF. CDR3 bases: TGTGCCAGTAGTCTGGGTGGTACGCAGTATTTT.

The chain has TRBV6-4 and TRBJ2-3; D remains unclear. Trimming left V 9 bases short and J 5 bases short, with 9 bases between. Germline CDR1 MRHNA, CDR2 SNTAGT. This CDR3 comprises 11 residues. The CDR3 nucleotides are TGTGCCAGTACCAGAAGAGATACGCAGTATTTT. It encodes CASTRRDTQYF.

The chain employs TRBV27 and TRBJ1-2; D unclear. This CDR3 spans 16 amino acids. Looked up from germline, CDR1 is MNHEY and CDR2 is SMNVEV (reference sequence). Trimming removed 6 bases at V and 5 bases at J, with 22 bases between. CDR3 nucleotides: TGTGCCAGCAGGCAATTGGTCAATCGGGGTTTGTATGGCTACACCTTC. Protein product: CASRQLVNRGLYGYTF.

This sequence joins TRBV30 and TRBJ1-2; maybe TRBD1 (5 bases). The CDR3 is 13 amino acids. Deletions cut 1 base from V and 2 bases from J, with 8 bases between. Germline assignment: CDR1 GTSNPN and CDR2 SVGIG (reference sequence). CDR3 in DNA: TGTGCCTGGAGTGGGGACGTGAACTATGGCTACACCTTC. Translating it yields CAWSGDVNYGYTF.

The chain combines TRBV7-2 with TRBJ2-2; no clear D. The CDR3 runs to 13 residues. From germline, CDR1 is SGHTA and CDR2 FQGNSA. The V and J ends lost 4 bases and 8 bases respectively, with 11 bases between them. Here the CDR3 reads CASSWKGEGELFF. The CDR3 DNA sequence: TGTGCCAGCAGCTGGAAGGGTGAGGGGGAGCTGTTTTTT.

This chain uses TRBV5-1 with TRBJ2-7; a possible D gene is TRBD2 (5 bases). Germline loops: CDR1 SGHRS, CDR2 YFSETQ. Trimming pared 2 bases from V and 2 bases from J, leaving 11 bases between. The CDR3 is 14 amino acids. The CDR3 spells CASSLGQTTYEQYF. Here the CDR3 DNA reads TGCGCCAGCAGCTTAGGGCAGACTACCTACGAGCAGTACTTC.

Note on this clone: This is likely an artifact of a read error, given a far larger clone one base away. This chain connects TRBV28 to TRBJ2-1; no firm D call. Trimming stripped 3 bases from V and 0 bases from J, with 6 bases between. CDR3 size: 14 residues. Germline V gene lookup returns CDR1 MDHEN and CDR2 SYDVKM. CDR3 in DNA: TGTGCCAGCAGTTTTCAGAGCTCCTACAATGAGCAGTTCTTC. It encodes CASSFQSSYNEQFF. Full variable domain (remainder filled in from reference TRBV28 and TRBJ2-1): DVKVTQSSRYLVKRTGEKVFLECVQDMDHENMFWYRQDPGLGLRLIYFSYDVKMKEKGDIPEGYSVSREKKERFSLILESASTNQTSMYLCASSFQSSYNEQFFGPGTRLTVL.

The rearrangement links TRBV20-1 to TRBJ1-2, with D perhaps TRBD1 (6 bases). Trimming cost V 5 bases and J 7 bases, with 11 bases left between them. Germline CDR1 and CDR2: DFQATT and SNEGSKA (reference sequence). The CDR3 sequence is 11 residues long. CDR3 region: CSAWTAGGYTF. The CDR3 DNA reads TGCAGTGCTTGGACAGCGGGTGGCTACACCTTC.

This chain connects TRBV29-1 to TRBJ1-1, with 8 bases fitting TRBD1. Germline V gene data show CDR1 as SQVTM and CDR2 as ANQGSEA. The CDR3 is made up of 13 amino acids. The V gene end was trimmed by 7 bases and the J gene end by 1 base; junction bases not matched to a gene: 5. CDR3 nucleotide sequence: TGCAGCGCCGAAGGGACAGGGAACACTGAAGCTTTCTTT. Its protein is CSAEGTGNTEAFF.

The chain joins TRBV29-1 to TRBJ2-2; 7 bases match TRBD2. CDR3 size: 12 residues. V was pared by 4 bases and J by 7 bases, with 3 bases of the junction left unmatched. Germline loops: CDR1 SQVTM, CDR2 ANQGSEA. CDR3 sequence: CSVGREGGELFF. The CDR3, as DNA: TGCAGCGTTGGCAGGGAGGGCGGGGAGCTGTTTTTT.

The table lists this clone with a count of one. The V gene is TRBV6-6, the J gene TRBJ1-5; D ambiguous. Trimming cost V 5 bases and J 4 bases, with 15 bases left between them. The CDR3 loop spans 15 amino acids. Germline V gives CDR1 MNHNY, CDR2 SVGAGI (reference sequence). CDR3 region: CASSSDGGSNQPQHF. Here the CDR3 DNA reads TGTGCCAGCAGTAGCGACGGCGGGTCAAATCAGCCCCAGCATTTT.

The chain uses TRBV28 and TRBJ1-2, with D possibly being TRBD1 (5 bases). The V gene's germline CDR1 is MDHEN and CDR2 SYDVKM. The length of the CDR3 is 14 residues. V gave up 7 bases and J gave up 0 bases, with 12 bases separating them. The CDR3 here is CASTRGVANYGYTF. Written as DNA, the CDR3 is TGTGCCAGCACCCGAGGGGTCGCTAACTATGGCTACACCTTC.

This clone has a count of ten or more. The chain is built from TRBV5-5 and TRBJ2-2; TRBD2 matches at 11 bases. This CDR3 has 16 amino acids. V lost 0 bases to trimming and J lost 8 bases; unmatched junction nucleotides: 6. Germline V lookup: CDR1 SGHKS, CDR2 YYEKEE (reference sequence). In DNA form, the CDR3 reads TGTGCCAGCAGCTTGGAACTAGCGGGAGTATTTGGGGAGCTGTTTTTT. It yields the protein CASSLELAGVFGELFF. The variable domain in full, with the rest retrieved from reference TRBV5-5 and TRBJ2-2, is DAGVTQSPTHLIKTRGQQVTLRCSPISGHKSVSWYQQVLGQGPQFIFQYYEKEERGRGNFPDRFSARQFPNYSSELNVNALLLGDSALYLCASSLELAGVFGELFFGEGSRLTVL.

The gene calls are TRBV28 and TRBJ2-7; 11 positions match TRBD1. The CDR3 spans 17 residues. With 2 bases clipped from V and 2 bases from J, the junction kept 8 bases outside the gene matches. Per the germline V gene, CDR1 is MDHEN and CDR2 is SYDVKM. CDR3 sequence (DNA): TGTGCCAGCAGTTTACCTGGACAGGGGGCTCGGGCCTACGAGCAGTACTTC. It is translated as CASSLPGQGARAYEQYF.

The chain uses TRBV7-2 and TRBJ1-1, with D perhaps TRBD1 (6 bases). This CDR3 has 15 residues. With 1 base removed from V and 7 bases from J, the gap between germline ends came to 16 bases. In germline, CDR1 is SGHTA, CDR2 FQGNSA. The CDR3, as DNA: TGTGCCAGCAGCTTAGTTGGCGGTACAGGGCTTGAAGCTTTCTTT. It specifies CASSLVGGTGLEAFF.

This clone has a handful of counts. V usage is TRBV7-6 and J usage is TRBJ2-3; D ambiguous. V lost 1 base to trimming and J lost 0 bases, with 8 bases between them. Germline CDR1 SGHVS, CDR2 FNYEAQ. The CDR3 spans 15 residues. CDR3 nucleotides: TGTGCCAGCAGCTTAGATCACGGGAGCACAGATACGCAGTATTTT. Translating it yields CASSLDHGSTDTQYF. The full variable domain, completed using reference TRBV7-6 and TRBJ2-3, is GAGVSQSPRYKVTKRGQDVALRCDPISGHVSLYWYRQALGQGPEFLTYFNYEAQQDKSGLPNDRFSAERPEGSISTLTIQRTEQRDSAMYRCASSLDHGSTDTQYFGPGTRLTVL.

V is TRBV29-1 and J is TRBJ2-5; D gene uncertain. The DNA end favors TRBJ2-7, so the J call may be wrong. The CDR3 extends over 13 amino acids. Germline CDR1 and CDR2: SQVTM and ANQGSEA. CDR3 residues: CSVEVSSSYEQYF. In DNA form, the CDR3 reads TGCAGCGTTGAGGTTAGTAGCTCCTACGAGCAGTACTTC.

The chain recombines TRBV9 with TRBJ2-7; 7 bases align to TRBD2. This CDR3 is built from 15 residues. V shed 2 bases and J 5 bases; nucleotides not matched to a gene: 10. Germline assignment: CDR1 SGDLS and CDR2 YYNGEE. In DNA form, the CDR3 reads TGTGCCAGCAGCGTTGGGCGGGAGTCCCGCCACGAGCAGTACTTC. This translates into CASSVGRESRHEQYF.

The chain uses TRBV6-1 and TRBJ2-5; tentative D call: TRBD1 (5 bases). The CDR3 contains 13 residues. The germline V gene encodes CDR1 MNHNS and CDR2 SASEGT. V lost 8 bases and J lost 5, with 15 bases in between. The CDR3 here is CASGLTVGETQYF. In DNA form, the CDR3 reads TGTGCCAGCGGATTGACAGTAGGGGAGACCCAGTACTTC.

CDR3 DNA: TGTGCCAGCAGCTTCACCGGAAAAAATGAGCAGTTCTTC. It translates to CASSFTGKNEQFF. J is TRBJ2-1 and V is TRBV7-3; no reliable D call. CDR1 and CDR2 from the germline V gene are SGHTA and FQGTGA. The V and J ends lost 3 bases and 7 bases respectively, with 10 bases between them. The CDR3 contains 13 residues.

This chain uses TRBV27 with TRBJ2-3; 7 bases agree with TRBD1. CDR3 size: 14 residues. V dropped 7 bases and J dropped 1; count of bases not matched to a gene: 5. Germline V CDR1 and CDR2: MNHEY, SMNVEV (reference sequence). CDR3 coding DNA: TGTGCCAGCAACATACAGGGGCGCACAGATACGCAGTATTTT. Translation gives CASNIQGRTDTQYF.

The gene calls are TRBV5-6 and TRBJ1-5; TRBD1 might be the D (6 bases). The CDR3 sequence is 14 residues long. V lost 4 bases and J 6 bases, leaving 14 bases between the germline ends. Germline CDR1 SGHDT, CDR2 YYEEEE. In nucleotides, the CDR3 is TGTGCCAGCAGCGCCAGGGTAGGGGGTCAGCCCCAGCATTTT. It translates to CASSARVGGQPQHF.